The present T cell receptor beta chain was sequenced within a study of early T cells in non-severe SARS-CoV-2 infection. TCRdb re-called the 5' RACE reads with MiXCR, one entry per CDR3 protein. The top ten hold approximately 9.8% of the sample, which has some 12,000 distinct CDR3 sequences, around 4.8% seen once. Sequencing was performed on whole blood. The clonotype comes from an adult who was a healthcare worker with PCR-confirmed SARS-CoV-2 infection or an uninfected control (not recorded which).

Here the CDR3 reads CASSLGSPGETQYF. CDR3 sequence (DNA): TGTGCCAGCAGCTTAGGGTCACCTGGAGAGACCCAGTACTTC. The rearrangement uses TRBV11-2 and TRBJ2-5; D gene uncertain. V was cut by 1 base and J by 4 bases, with 10 bases left in between. The CDR3 contains 14 residues. Germline lookup yields CDR1 SGHAT and CDR2 FQNNGV.